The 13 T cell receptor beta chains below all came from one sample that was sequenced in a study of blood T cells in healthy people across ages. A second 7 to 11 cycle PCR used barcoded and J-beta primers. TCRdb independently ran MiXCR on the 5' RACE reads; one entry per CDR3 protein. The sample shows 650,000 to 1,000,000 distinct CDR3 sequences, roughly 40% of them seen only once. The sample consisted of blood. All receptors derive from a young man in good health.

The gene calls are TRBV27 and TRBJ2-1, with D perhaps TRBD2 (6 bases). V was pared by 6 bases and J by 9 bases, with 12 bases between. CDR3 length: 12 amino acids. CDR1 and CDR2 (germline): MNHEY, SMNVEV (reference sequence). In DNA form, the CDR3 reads TGTGCCAGCAGCCAAGGAGGGGTTGAGCAGTTCTTC. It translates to CASSQGGVEQFF.

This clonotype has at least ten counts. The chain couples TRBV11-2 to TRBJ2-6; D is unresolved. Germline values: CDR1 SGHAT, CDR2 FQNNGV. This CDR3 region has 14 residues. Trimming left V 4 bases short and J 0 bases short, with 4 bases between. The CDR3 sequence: CASSSASGANVLTF. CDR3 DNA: TGTGCCAGCAGCTCCGCCTCTGGGGCCAACGTCCTGACTTTC.

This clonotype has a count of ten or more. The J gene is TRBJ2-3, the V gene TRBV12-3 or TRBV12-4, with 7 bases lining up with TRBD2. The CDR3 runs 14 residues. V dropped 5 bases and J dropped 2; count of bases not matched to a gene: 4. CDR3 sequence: CASSPGGNTDTQYF. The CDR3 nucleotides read TGTGCCAGCAGTCCCGGGGGGAACACAGATACGCAGTATTTT.

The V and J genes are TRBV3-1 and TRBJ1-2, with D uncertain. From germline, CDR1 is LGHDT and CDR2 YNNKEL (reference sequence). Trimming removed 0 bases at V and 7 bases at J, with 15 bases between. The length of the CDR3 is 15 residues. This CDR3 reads CASSQELSAYGGYTF. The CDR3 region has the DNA TGTGCCAGCAGCCAAGAGCTTTCGGCCTACGGTGGCTACACCTTC.

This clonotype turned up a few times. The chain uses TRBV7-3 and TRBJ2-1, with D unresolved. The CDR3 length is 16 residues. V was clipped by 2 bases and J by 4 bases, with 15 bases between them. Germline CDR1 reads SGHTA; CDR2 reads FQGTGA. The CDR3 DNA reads TGTGCCAGCAGCTTATACGCCCCCGGCGATTACAATGAGCAGTTCTTC. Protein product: CASSLYAPGDYNEQFF. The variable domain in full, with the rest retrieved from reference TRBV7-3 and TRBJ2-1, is GAGVSQTPSNKVTEKGKYVELRCDPISGHTALYWYRQSLGQGPEFLIYFQGTGAADDSGLPNDRFFAVRPEGSVSTLKIQRTERGDSAVYLCASSLYAPGDYNEQFFGPGTRLTVL.

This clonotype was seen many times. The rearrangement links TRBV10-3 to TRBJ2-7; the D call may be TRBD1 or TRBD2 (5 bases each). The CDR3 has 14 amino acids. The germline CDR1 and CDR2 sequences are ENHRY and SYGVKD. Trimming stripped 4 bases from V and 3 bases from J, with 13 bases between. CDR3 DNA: TGTGCCATCAGTGCTGGGACCGATATCTACGAGCAGTACTTC. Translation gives CAISAGTDIYEQYF.

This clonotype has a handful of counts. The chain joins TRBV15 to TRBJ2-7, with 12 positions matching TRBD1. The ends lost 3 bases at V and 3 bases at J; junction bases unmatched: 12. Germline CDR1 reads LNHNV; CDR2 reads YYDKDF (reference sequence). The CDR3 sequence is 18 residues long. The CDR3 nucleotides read TGTGCCACCAGCAGGGGACAGGGGGCTTTAATAAGGAACTACGAGCAGTACTTC. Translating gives CATSRGQGALIRNYEQYF.

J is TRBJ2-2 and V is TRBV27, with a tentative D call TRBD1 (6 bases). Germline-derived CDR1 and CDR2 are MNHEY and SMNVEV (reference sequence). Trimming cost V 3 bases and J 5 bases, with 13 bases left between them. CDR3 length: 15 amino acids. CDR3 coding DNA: TGTGCCAGCAGTTTGGGACACGAACGAACCGGGGAGCTGTTTTTT. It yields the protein CASSLGHERTGELFF.

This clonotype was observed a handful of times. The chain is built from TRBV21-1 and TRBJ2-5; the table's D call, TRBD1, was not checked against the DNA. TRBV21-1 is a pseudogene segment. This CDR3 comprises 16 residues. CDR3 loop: CASSKTPQGNQETQYF. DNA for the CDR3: TGTGCCAGCAGCAAAACCCCTCAGGGGAACCAAGAGACCCAGTACTTC.

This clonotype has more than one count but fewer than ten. CDR3 loop: CSAREALPGELFF. As DNA, the CDR3 is TGCAGTGCTAGGGAAGCCCTGCCCGGGGAGCTGTTTTTT. The rearrangement joins TRBV20-1 to TRBJ2-2; D is unresolved. V was cut by 3 bases and J by 6 bases, with 11 bases left in between. The CDR3 spans 13 residues. Germline V gives CDR1 DFQATT, CDR2 SNEGSKA (reference sequence).

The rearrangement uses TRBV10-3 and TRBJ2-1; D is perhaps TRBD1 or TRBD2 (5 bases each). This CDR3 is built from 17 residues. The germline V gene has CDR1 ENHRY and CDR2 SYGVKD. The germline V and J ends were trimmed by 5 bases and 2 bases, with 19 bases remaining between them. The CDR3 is CAISSYGAGPTYNEQFF. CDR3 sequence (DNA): TGTGCCATCAGTTCGTATGGGGCGGGTCCGACCTACAATGAGCAGTTCTTC.

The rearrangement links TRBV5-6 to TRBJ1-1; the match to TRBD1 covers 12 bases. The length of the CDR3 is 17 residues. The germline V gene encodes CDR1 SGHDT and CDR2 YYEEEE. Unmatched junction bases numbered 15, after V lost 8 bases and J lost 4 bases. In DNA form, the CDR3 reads TGTGCCAGAACTCGGGACAGGGGGCCCCCCTGGCCCACTGAAGCTTTCTTT. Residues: CARTRDRGPPWPTEAFF.

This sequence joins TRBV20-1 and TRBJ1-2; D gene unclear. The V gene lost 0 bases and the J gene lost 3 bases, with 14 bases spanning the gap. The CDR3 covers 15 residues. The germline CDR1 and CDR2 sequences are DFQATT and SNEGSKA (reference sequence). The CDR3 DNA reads TGCAGTGCTAGAGACCTTTCGAGGGATCACTATGGCTACACCTTC. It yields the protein CSARDLSRDHYGYTF.